This T cell receptor (beta chain) was sequenced for a study of blood T cells in healthy people across ages. This clonotype was counted many times. Primers used in a second PCR of about 6 to 11 cycles were a sample-barcoded 5' primer and a J-beta primer mix. TCRdb reanalysed the 5' RACE reads using MiXCR and keeps one entry per CDR3 protein. The repertoire holds about 930,000 distinct CDR3 sequences, with 25% to 30% as singletons. The sample was also linked to a second study, of T cells of mothers and their children.

Sequencing input: blood. This clonotype originated in a middle-aged woman in good health.

This CDR3 reads CASSRSGPNEKLFF. The CDR3 coding sequence is TGTGCCAGCTCACGCTCGGGGCCGAATGAAAAACTGTTTTTT. The gene calls are TRBV18 and TRBJ1-4, with D perhaps matching TRBD1 (5 bases). V gave up 4 bases and J gave up 5 bases, with 11 bases separating them. The CDR3 extends over 14 amino acids. The germline CDR1 and CDR2 sequences are KGHSH and LQKENI. The full variable domain, its missing parts supplied by reference TRBV18 and TRBJ1-4, is NAGVMQNPRHLVRRRGQEARLRCSPMKGHSHVYWYRQLPEEGLKFMVYLQKENIIDESGMPKERFSAEFPKEGPSILRIQQVVRGDSAAYFCASSRSGPNEKLFFGSGTQLSVL.